This entry lists 9 T cell receptor beta chains sequenced from one sample in a study of graft-versus-host responses after intestinal transplantation. Here immunoSEQ multiplex PCR was the method, and the copy in TCRdb shows in-frame clones only, minus some. The sample has about 82,000 clones; roughly 91% are singletons. Their antigens are not known. The sample here was unstimulated CD4+ T cells sorted from spleen or lymph node cells, taken before intestinal transplant. The source is a human donor who received an intestinal transplant.

This sequence joins TRBV19 and TRBJ1-2; a possible D gene is TRBD1 (6 bases). The CDR3 is 14 amino acids. Trimming removed 1 base from V and 0 bases from J, with 6 bases in between. CDR1 and CDR2 from the germline V gene are LNHDA and SQIVND (reference sequence). This chain's CDR3 is CASSIGTANYGYTF. CDR3 DNA sequence: TGTGCCAGTAGTATAGGGACAGCTAACTATGGCTACACCTTC.

The chain has TRBV5-1 and TRBJ1-2; 8 bases are a match to TRBD1. V shed 6 bases, J shed 2 bases, and the junction held 9 bases outside the gene matches. The CDR3 covers 15 residues. Germline CDR1 SGHRS, CDR2 YFSETQ. The CDR3 DNA sequence: TGCGCCAGCACCCCCGTGACAGGGGCAAACTATGGCTACACCTTC. Translation gives CASTPVTGANYGYTF.

The gene calls are TRBV11-3 and TRBJ2-5; the match to TRBD2 covers 11 bases. Per germline, CDR1 SGHNT and CDR2 YENEEA. The V segment lost 3 bases and the J segment 5 bases; nucleotides outside the gene matches: 8. The length of the CDR3 is 16 residues. The CDR3 here is CASSFWPSGGKETQYF. CDR3 DNA sequence: TGTGCCAGCAGCTTTTGGCCTAGCGGGGGGAAGGAGACCCAGTACTTC.

The chain links TRBV4-3 to TRBJ2-7, with TRBD2 as a possible D gene (5 bases). CDR1 LGHNA and CDR2 YSLEER come from the germline V gene. CDR3 length equals 14 residues. V lost 1 base and J lost 3, with 10 bases in between. CDR3 bases: TGCGCCAGCAGCCAAGTGGTAGGAGGCTACGAGCAGTACTTC. Translation gives CASSQVVGGYEQYF.

The table lists this clone with a count of one. This sequence joins TRBV5-1 and TRBJ2-7, with D tentatively TRBD1 (5 bases). Germline V gene data show CDR1 as SGHRS and CDR2 as YFSETQ. The CDR3 is 16 amino acids. With 0 bases removed from V and 2 bases from J, the gap between germline ends came to 15 bases. Written as DNA, the CDR3 is TGCGCCAGCAGCTTGGTAAGGGGCAGCACCCCCTACGAGCAGTACTTC. Protein sequence: CASSLVRGSTPYEQYF.

This chain uses TRBV6-5 with TRBJ1-1; D is possibly TRBD1 (5 bases). Germline CDR1 reads MNHEY; CDR2 reads SVGAGI. V was trimmed by 7 bases and J by 1 base, leaving 10 bases between them. The CDR3 runs to 13 residues. The CDR3: CASTYGGNTEAFF. The CDR3 bases are TGTGCCAGCACCTACGGGGGGAACACTGAAGCTTTCTTT.

This clone is a singleton in its sample. The chain is built from TRBV5-1 and TRBJ2-7; D might be TRBD1 (7 bases). In germline, CDR1 is SGHRS, CDR2 YFSETQ. The V end lost 0 bases, the J end lost 6 bases, and 16 bases lay between the germline ends. CDR3 length: 15 amino acids. CDR3 protein: CASSLVGGGVREQYF. The CDR3 DNA reads as TGCGCCAGCAGCTTGGTAGGGGGCGGGGTCCGCGAGCAGTACTTC.

This chain uses TRBV7-2 with TRBJ2-3; no clear D. CDR3 length: 14 amino acids. V lost 8 bases and J lost 6, with 18 bases in between. From germline, CDR1 is SGHTA and CDR2 FQGNSA. CDR3 in amino acids: CASESQASGDTQYF. The DNA of the CDR3 is TGTGCCAGCGAAAGTCAGGCTTCAGGTGATACGCAGTATTTT.

V is TRBV18 and J is TRBJ2-7; TRBD2 is a possible D gene (5 bases). V lost 6 bases to trimming and J lost 6 bases, with 15 bases between them. Germline loops: CDR1 KGHSH, CDR2 LQKENI. This CDR3 spans 13 amino acids. The CDR3 bases are TGTGCCAGCTCCCCATCACTAGACGCCGAGCAGTACTTC. Its translation: CASSPSLDAEQYF.